This T cell receptor beta chain was recorded in a study of shared clonotypes between healthy human individuals. About the study: Samples came from a couple of female and a few male donors aged 18 to 49.

Findings and caveats of the study: It was the non-shared clonotypes that had lower generation probabilities than clonotypes shared by all four donors. A small donor pool kept down the genetic and exposure-history diversity that was represented.

Regarding this clone: The antigen remains undetermined.

The germline V gene has CDR1 SGHVS and CDR2 FQNEAQ. The CDR3 extends over 16 amino acids. The V gene lost 4 bases and the J gene lost 0 bases, with 15 bases spanning the gap. The authors' processing: ImmunoSEQ sequences covered only the junction and lacked quality scores; filtering therefore differed. Profiled with immunoSEQ multiplex PCR; TCRdb holds only in-frame clones, not every one. From that table come the V and J calls and clone size; the DNA was used to work out D and trimming. The repertoire consists of about 2.3 million clones, with just over 90% occurring once and the leading ten covering 0.39%.

Sequences were obtained from naive CD4+ T cells from PBMCs. Described subset: CD45RA+ positively selected. This chain links TRBV7-8 with TRBJ1-2; perhaps TRBD1 as D (5 bases). The sequence derives from a man aged 18 to 29 in good health. Some clones in this sample may be carry-over from other donors' samples. The CDR3 DNA reads as TGTGCCAGCAGCTCCCTTAAGGGGCTGCCTAACTATGGCTACACCTTC. It translates to CASSSLKGLPNYGYTF. Full variable domain (remainder filled in from reference TRBV7-8 and TRBJ1-2): GAGVSQSPRYKVAKRGQDVALRCDPISGHVSLFWYQQALGQGPEFLTYFQNEAQLDKSGLPSDRFFAERPEGSVSTLKIQRTQQEDSAVYLCASSSLKGLPNYGYTFGSGTRLTVV.